This is a list of T cell receptor beta chains from one sample in a study of T cell repertoires in cytomegalovirus infection. TCRdb fed the reads into MiXCR, producing one record per CDR3 protein. Of roughly 720,000 distinct CDR3 sequences listed, 35% are singletons. The source material was PBMCs. These receptors were obtained from a human donor in good health (CMV status not recorded). Some clones in this sample may be carry-over from other donors' samples. Both conserved end residues are part of each CDR3.

V,length,CDR3
TRBV7-2,16,CASSLGEGRSNQPQHF
TRBV30,12,CAWSPWNTEAFF
TRBV19,16,CASSSRYRSYGEKLFF
TRBV12-3/TRBV12-4,14,CASSFGLSYNEQFF
TRBV19,13,CAGRQGLGGELFF
TRBV10-3,15,CAISPGQGAYNEQFF
TRBV6-6,15,CARSLSGGPPDTQYF
TRBV5-1,15,CASTSGEGVRTEAFF
TRBV5-1,15,CASSLDPRTVYGYTF
TRBV7-9,17,CASSLEGLAAMVRELFF
TRBV2,15,CASSGGRGLRDGYTF
TRBV2,17,CASSRLPGGEGTGELFF
TRBV7-9,14,CASSLEAGTGELFF
TRBV6-1,12,CATTGSGYGYTF
TRBV6-5,14,CASSYMGDTDTQYF
TRBV28,15,CASSTSTGVVEKLFF
TRBV28,12,CASSFGPYEQFF
TRBV5-4,15,CASSLKGFGSTEAFF
TRBV28,12,CASRGQYQPQHF
TRBV15,14,CATSETTSTDTQYF
TRBV9,15,CASSVGEPPTDTQYF
TRBV20-1,14,CSASFPGLYNEQFF
TRBV12-3/TRBV12-4,15,CASSLSARVMGKLFF
TRBV6-5,13,CASRKLAGDRQFF